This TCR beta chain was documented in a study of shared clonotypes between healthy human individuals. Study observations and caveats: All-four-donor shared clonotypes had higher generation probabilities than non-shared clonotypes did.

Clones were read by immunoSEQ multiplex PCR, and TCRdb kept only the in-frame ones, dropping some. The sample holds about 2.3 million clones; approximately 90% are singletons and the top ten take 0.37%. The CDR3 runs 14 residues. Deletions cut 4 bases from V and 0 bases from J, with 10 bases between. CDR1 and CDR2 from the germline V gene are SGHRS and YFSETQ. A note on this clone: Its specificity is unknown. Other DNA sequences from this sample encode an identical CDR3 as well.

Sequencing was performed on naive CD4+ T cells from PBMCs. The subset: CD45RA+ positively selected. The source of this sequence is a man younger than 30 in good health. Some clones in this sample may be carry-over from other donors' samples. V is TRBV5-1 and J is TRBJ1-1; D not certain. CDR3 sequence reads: CASSLDGMNTEAFF. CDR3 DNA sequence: TGCGCCAGCAGCCTGGATGGGATGAACACTGAAGCTTTCTTT. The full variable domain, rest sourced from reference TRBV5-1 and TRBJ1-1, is KAGVTQTPRYLIKTRGQQVTLSCSPISGHRSVSWYQQTPGQGLQFLFEYFSETQRNKGNFPGRFSGRQFSNSRSEMNVSTLELGDSALYLCASSLDGMNTEAFFGQGTRLTVV.